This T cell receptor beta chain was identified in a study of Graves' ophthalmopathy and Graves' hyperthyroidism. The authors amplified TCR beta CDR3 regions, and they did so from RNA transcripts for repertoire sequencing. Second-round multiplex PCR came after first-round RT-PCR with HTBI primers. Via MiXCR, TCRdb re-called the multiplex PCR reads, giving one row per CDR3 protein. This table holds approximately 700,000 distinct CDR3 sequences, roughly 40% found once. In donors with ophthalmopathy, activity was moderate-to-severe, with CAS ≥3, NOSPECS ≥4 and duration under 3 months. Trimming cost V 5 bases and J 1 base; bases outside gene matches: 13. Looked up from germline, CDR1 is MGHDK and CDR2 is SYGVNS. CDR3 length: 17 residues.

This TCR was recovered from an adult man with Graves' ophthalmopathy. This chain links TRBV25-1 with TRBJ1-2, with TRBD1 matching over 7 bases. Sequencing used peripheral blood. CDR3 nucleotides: TGTGCCAGCAGTTGGACGACAGGGAACGTAGATAACTATGGCTACACCTTC. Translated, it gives CASSWTTGNVDNYGYTF.